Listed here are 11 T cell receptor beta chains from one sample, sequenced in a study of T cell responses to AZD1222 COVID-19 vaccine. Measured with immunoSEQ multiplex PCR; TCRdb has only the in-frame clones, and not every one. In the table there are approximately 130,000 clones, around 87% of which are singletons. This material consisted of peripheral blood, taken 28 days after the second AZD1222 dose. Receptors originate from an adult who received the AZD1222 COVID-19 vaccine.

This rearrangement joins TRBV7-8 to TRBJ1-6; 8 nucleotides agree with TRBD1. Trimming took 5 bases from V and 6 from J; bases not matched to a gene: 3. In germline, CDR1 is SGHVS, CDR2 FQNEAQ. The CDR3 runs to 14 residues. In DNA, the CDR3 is TGTGCCAGCAGCAACGGACAGGGTAATTCACCCCTCCACTTT. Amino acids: CASSNGQGNSPLHF. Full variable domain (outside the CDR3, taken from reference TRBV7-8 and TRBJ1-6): GAGVSQSPRYKVAKRGQDVALRCDPISGHVSLFWYQQALGQGPEFLTYFQNEAQLDKSGLPSDRFFAERPEGSVSTLKIQRTQQEDSAVYLCASSNGQGNSPLHFGNGTRLTVT.

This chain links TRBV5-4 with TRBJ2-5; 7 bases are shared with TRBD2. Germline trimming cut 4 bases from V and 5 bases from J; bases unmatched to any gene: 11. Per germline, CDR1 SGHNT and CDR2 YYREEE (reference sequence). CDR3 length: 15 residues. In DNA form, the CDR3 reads TGTGCCAGCAGCCCCGGGGGGAGGGGAGGGGAGACCCAGTACTTC. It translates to CASSPGGRGGETQYF.

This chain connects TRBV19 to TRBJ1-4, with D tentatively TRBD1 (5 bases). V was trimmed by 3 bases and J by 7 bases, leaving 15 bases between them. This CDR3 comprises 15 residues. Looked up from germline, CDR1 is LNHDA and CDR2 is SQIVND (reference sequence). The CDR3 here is CASSISTGRGEKLFF. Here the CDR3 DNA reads TGTGCCAGTAGTATTTCAACAGGTAGAGGTGAAAAACTGTTTTTT.

This chain's CDR3 is CASSPPGQGVGSYEQYF. The CDR3 nucleotides are TGTGCCAGCAGCCCTCCGGGACAGGGGGTAGGCTCCTACGAGCAGTACTTC. This chain uses TRBV5-4 with TRBJ2-7; 11 bases are shared with TRBD1. J was trimmed by 0 bases and V by 4 bases; bases with no gene match: 9. This CDR3 is built from 17 residues. CDR1 SGHNT and CDR2 YYREEE come from the germline V gene (reference sequence). Filled out from reference TRBV5-4 and TRBJ2-7, the complete variable domain reads ETGVTQSPTHLIKTRGQQVTLRCSSQSGHNTVSWYQQALGQGPQFIFQYYREEENGRGNFPPRFSGLQFPNYSSELNVNALELDDSALYLCASSPPGQGVGSYEQYFGPGTRLTVT.

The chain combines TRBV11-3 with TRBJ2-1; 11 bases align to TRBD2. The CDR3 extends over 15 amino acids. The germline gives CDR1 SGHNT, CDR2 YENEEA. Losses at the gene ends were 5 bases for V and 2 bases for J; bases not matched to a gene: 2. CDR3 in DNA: TGTGCCAGCAGCCAGACTAGCGGGGCCTACAATGAGCAGTTCTTC. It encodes CASSQTSGAYNEQFF.

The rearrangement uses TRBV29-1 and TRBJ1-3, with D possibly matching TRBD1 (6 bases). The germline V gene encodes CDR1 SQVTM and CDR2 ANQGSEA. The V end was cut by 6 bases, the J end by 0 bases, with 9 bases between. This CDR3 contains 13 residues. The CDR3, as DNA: TGCAGCGTCACAGGGCCCTCTGGAAACACCATATATTTT. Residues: CSVTGPSGNTIYF. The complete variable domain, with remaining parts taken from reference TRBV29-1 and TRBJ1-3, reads SAVISQKPSRDICQRGTSLTIQCQVDSQVTMMFWYRQQPGQSLTLIATANQGSEATYESGFVIDKFPISRPNLTFSTLTVSNMSPEDSSIYLCSVTGPSGNTIYFGEGSWLTVV.

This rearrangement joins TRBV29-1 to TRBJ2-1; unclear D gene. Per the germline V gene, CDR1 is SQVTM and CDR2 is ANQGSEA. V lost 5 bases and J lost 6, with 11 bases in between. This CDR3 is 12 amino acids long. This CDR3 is CSVSAISNEQFF. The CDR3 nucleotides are TGCAGCGTTAGTGCTATATCCAATGAGCAGTTCTTC.

The chain's CDR3 is CASREGTGGYGYTF. CDR3 nucleotide sequence: TGCGCCAGCAGGGAAGGGACAGGGGGCTATGGCTACACCTTC. V gene TRBV5-1 combines with J gene TRBJ1-2, with 11 bases aligning to TRBD1. This CDR3 has 14 amino acids. Looked up from germline, CDR1 is SGHRS and CDR2 is YFSETQ. After removal of 5 bases from V and 4 bases from J, the junction contained 4 bases not matched to a gene.

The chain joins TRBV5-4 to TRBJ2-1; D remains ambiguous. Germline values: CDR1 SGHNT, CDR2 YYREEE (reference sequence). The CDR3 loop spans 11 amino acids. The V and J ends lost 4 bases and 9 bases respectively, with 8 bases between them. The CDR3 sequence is CASSRSSEQFF. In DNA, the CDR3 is TGTGCCAGCAGCCGCTCCTCTGAGCAGTTCTTC.

DNA of the CDR3: TGTGCCAGTAGTCGGCCCGAAATAGGATATGGCTACACCTTC. It specifies CASSRPEIGYGYTF. The V call is TRBV19, the J call TRBJ1-2, with D unclear. This CDR3 region has 14 residues. Germline V gene data show CDR1 as LNHDA and CDR2 as SQIVND (reference sequence). With 5 bases removed from V and 5 bases from J, the gap between germline ends came to 15 bases.

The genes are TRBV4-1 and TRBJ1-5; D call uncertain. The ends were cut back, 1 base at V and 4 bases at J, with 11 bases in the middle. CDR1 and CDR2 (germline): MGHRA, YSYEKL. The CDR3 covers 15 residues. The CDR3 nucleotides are TGCGCCAGCAGCCAAGCGTGGGCGATTAATCAGCCCCAGCATTTT. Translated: CASSQAWAINQPQHF.